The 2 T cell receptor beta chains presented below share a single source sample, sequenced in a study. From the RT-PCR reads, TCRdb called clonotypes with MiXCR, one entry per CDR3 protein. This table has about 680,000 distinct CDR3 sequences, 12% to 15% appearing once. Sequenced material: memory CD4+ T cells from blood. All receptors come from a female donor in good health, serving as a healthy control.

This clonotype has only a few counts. The CDR3 region is CSARELDRLNEKLFF. The CDR3 DNA sequence: TGCAGTGCTAGAGAGTTGGACAGGCTAAATGAAAAACTGTTTTTT. The rearrangement joins TRBV20-1 to TRBJ1-4; 7 bases line up with TRBD1. Germline V lookup: CDR1 DFQATT, CDR2 SNEGSKA (reference sequence). With V trimmed by 0 bases and J by 5 bases, 6 bases remained unmatched. This CDR3 comprises 15 residues.

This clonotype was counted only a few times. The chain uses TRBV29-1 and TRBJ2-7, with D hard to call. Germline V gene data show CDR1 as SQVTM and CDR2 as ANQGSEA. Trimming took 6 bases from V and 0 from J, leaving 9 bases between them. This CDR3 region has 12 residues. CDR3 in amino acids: CSVGLSSYEQYF. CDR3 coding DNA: TGCAGCGTCGGGTTGAGCTCCTACGAGCAGTACTTC.